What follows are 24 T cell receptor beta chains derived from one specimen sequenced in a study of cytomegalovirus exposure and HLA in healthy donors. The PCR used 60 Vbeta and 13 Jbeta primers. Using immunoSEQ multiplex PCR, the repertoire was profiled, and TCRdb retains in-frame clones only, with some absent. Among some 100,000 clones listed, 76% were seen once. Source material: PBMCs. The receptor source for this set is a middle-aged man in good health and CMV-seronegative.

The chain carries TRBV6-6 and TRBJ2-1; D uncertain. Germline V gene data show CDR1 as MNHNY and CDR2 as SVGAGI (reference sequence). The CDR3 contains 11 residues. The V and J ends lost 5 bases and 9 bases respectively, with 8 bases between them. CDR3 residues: CASSPRLEQFF. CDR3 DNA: TGTGCCAGCAGTCCACGACTTGAGCAGTTCTTC.

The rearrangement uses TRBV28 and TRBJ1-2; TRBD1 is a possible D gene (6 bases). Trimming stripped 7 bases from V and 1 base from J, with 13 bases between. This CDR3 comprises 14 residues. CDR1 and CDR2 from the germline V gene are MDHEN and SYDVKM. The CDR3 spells CASMGGGLNYGYTF. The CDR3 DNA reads TGTGCCAGCATGGGGGGGGGCCTTAACTATGGCTACACCTTC.

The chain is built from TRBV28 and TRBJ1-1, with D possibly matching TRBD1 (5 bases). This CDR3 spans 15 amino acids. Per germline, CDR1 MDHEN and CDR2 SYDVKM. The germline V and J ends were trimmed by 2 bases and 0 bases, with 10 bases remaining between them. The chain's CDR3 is CASSLGGAMNTEAFF. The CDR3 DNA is TGTGCCAGCAGTTTAGGAGGGGCGATGAACACTGAAGCTTTCTTT.

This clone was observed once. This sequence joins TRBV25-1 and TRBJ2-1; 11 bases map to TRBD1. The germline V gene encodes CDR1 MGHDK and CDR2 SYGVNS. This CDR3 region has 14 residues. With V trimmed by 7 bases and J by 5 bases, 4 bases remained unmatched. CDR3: CASTQDRGHNEQFF. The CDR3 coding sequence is TGTGCCAGCACGCAGGACAGGGGGCACAATGAGCAGTTCTTC. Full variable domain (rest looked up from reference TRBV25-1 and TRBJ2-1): EADIYQTPRYLVIGTGKKITLECSQTMGHDKMYWYQQDPGMELHLIHYSYGVNSTEKGDLSSESTVSRIRTEHFPLTLESARPSHTSQYLCASTQDRGHNEQFFGPGTRLTVL.

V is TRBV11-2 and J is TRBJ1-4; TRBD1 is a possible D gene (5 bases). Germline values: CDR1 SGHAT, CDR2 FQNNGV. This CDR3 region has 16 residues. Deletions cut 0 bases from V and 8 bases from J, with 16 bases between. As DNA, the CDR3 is TGTGCCAGCAGCTTAGATTTGCCAGGGAAGAGCGAAAAACTGTTTTTT. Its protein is CASSLDLPGKSEKLFF. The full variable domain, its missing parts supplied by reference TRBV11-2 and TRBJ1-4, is EAGVAQSPRYKIIEKRQSVAFWCNPISGHATLYWYQQILGQGPKLLIQFQNNGVVDDSQLPKDRFSAERLKGVDSTLKIQPAKLEDSAVYLCASSLDLPGKSEKLFFGSGTQLSVL.

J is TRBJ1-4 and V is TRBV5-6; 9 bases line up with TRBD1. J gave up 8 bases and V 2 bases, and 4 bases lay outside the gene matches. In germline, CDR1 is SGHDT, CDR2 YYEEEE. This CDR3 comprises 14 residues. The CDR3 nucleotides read TGTGCCAGCAGCTTTTGGACAGGGGTGGAAAAACTGTTTTTT. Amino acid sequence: CASSFWTGVEKLFF.

CDR3 coding DNA: TGTGCCAGCAGACGGACAGGGGAGGACTGGGGCTACACCTTC. Translating it yields CASRRTGEDWGYTF. V is TRBV6-4 and J is TRBJ1-2, with 9 bases identical to TRBD1. V lost 6 bases and J lost 8; bases outside the gene matches: 10. The CDR3 is made up of 14 amino acids. CDR1 and CDR2 from the germline V gene are MRHNA and SNTAGT.

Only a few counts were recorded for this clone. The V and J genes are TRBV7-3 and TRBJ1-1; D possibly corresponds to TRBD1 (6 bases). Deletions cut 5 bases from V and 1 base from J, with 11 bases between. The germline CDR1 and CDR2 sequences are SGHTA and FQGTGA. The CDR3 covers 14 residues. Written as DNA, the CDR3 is TGTGCCAGCAGCCCGGGACACTCGAACACTGAAGCTTTCTTT. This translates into CASSPGHSNTEAFF.

This CDR3 is CASSESLAGAYTGELFF. The CDR3 region has the DNA TGCGCCAGCAGTGAGTCTTTAGCGGGGGCGTACACCGGGGAGCTGTTTTTT. This chain uses TRBV10-1 with TRBJ2-2; 9 bases map to TRBD2. Trimming took 0 bases from V and 3 from J; bases not matched to a gene: 5. Germline V CDR1 and CDR2: WNHNN, SYGVQD (reference sequence). The CDR3 sequence is 17 residues long.

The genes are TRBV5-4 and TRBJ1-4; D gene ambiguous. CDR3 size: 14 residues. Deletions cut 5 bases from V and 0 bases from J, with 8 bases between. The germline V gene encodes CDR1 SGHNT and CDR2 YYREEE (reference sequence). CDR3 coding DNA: TGTGCCAGCAGACGTAGTGCAACTAATGAAAAACTGTTTTTT. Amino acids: CASRRSATNEKLFF.

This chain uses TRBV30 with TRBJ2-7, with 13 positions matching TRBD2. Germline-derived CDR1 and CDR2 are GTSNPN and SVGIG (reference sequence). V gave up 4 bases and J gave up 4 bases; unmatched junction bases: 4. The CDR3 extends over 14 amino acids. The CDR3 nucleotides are TGTGCCTGGACCCGACTAGCGGGGGGTTACGAGCAGTACTTC. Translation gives CAWTRLAGGYEQYF.

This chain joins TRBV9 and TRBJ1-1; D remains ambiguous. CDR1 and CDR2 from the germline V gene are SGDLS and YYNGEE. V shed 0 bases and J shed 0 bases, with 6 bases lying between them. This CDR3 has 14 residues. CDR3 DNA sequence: TGTGCCAGCAGCGTAGACAGAATGAACACTGAAGCTTTCTTT. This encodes CASSVDRMNTEAFF.

CDR3 residues: CASSQQGWQPQHF. The CDR3 DNA reads as TGTGCCAGCAGCCAACAGGGTTGGCAGCCCCAGCATTTT. This chain connects TRBV27 to TRBJ1-5, with D perhaps matching TRBD1 (6 bases). The CDR3 runs to 13 residues. The germline V gene has CDR1 MNHEY and CDR2 SMNVEV (reference sequence). Trimming left V 6 bases short and J 7 bases short, with 13 bases between.

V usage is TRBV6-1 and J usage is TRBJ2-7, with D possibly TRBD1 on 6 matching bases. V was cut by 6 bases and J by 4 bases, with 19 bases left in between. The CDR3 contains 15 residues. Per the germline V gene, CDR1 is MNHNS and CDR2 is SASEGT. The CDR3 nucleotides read TGTGCCAGCAGCATAGTGACAGGACCTGCGTACGAGCAGTACGTC. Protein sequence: CASSIVTGPAYEQYV.

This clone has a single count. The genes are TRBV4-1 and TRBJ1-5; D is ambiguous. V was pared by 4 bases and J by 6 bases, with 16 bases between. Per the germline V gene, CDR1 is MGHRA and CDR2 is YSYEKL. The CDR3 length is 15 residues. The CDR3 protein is CASSLDPPPTQPQHF. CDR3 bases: TGCGCCAGCAGCCTAGACCCCCCCCCTACTCAGCCCCAGCATTTT.

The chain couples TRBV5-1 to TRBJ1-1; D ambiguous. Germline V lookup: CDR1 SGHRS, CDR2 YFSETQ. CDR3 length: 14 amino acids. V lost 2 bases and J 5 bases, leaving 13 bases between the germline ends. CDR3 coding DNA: TGCGCCAGCAGCTTTTTGGGTGGAGGTACTGAAGCTTTCTTT. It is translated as CASSFLGGGTEAFF.

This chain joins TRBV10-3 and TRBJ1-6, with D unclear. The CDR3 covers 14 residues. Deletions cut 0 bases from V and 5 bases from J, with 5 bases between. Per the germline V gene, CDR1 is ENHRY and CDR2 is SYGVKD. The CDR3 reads CAISESTDNSPLHF. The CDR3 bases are TGTGCCATCAGTGAGTCCACGGATAATTCACCCCTCCACTTT.

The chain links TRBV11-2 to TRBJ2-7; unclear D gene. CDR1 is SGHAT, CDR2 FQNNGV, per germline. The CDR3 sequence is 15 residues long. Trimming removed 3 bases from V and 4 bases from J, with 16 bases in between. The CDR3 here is CASSLSKQAQYEQYF. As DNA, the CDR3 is TGTGCCAGCAGCTTGAGCAAGCAAGCCCAATACGAGCAGTACTTC.

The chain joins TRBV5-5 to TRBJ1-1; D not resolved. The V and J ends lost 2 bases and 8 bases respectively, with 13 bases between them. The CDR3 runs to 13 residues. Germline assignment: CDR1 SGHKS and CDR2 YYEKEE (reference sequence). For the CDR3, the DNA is TGTGCCAGCAGCTTAGGAGGGATACAGGAAGCTTTCTTT. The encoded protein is CASSLGGIQEAFF. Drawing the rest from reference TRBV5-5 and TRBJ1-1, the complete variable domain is DAGVTQSPTHLIKTRGQQVTLRCSPISGHKSVSWYQQVLGQGPQFIFQYYEKEERGRGNFPDRFSARQFPNYSSELNVNALLLGDSALYLCASSLGGIQEAFFGQGTRLTVV.

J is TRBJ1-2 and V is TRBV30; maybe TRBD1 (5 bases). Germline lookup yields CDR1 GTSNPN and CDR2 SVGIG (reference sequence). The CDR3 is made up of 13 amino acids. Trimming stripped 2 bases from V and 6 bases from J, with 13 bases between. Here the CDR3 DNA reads TGTGCCTGGAGTCGGGACTCGGAGGATGGCTACACCTTC. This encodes CAWSRDSEDGYTF.

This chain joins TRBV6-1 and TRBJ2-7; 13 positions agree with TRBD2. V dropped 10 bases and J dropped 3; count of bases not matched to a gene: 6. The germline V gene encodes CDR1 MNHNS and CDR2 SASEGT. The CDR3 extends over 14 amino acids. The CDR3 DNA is TGTGCCACAAGACTAGCGGGGGGTGGCTACGAGCAGTACTTC. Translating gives CATRLAGGGYEQYF.

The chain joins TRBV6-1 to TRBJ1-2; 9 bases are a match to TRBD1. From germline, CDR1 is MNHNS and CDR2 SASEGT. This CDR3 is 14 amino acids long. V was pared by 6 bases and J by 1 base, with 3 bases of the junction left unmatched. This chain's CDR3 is CASRKTGGNYGYTF. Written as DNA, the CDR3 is TGTGCCAGCAGAAAGACAGGGGGTAACTATGGCTACACCTTC.

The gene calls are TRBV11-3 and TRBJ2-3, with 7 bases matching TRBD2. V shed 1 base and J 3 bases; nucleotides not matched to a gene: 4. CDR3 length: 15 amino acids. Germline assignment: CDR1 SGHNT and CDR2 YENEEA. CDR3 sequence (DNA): TGTGCCAGCAGCTTAGGGACTAGACGTACAGATACGCAGTATTTT. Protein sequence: CASSLGTRRTDTQYF.

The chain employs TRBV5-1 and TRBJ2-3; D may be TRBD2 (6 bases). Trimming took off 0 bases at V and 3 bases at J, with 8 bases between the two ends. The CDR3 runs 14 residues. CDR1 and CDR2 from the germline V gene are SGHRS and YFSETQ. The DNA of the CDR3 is TGCGCCAGCAGCTTGGCTAGCGAGACAGATACGCAGTATTTT. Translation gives CASSLASETDTQYF.